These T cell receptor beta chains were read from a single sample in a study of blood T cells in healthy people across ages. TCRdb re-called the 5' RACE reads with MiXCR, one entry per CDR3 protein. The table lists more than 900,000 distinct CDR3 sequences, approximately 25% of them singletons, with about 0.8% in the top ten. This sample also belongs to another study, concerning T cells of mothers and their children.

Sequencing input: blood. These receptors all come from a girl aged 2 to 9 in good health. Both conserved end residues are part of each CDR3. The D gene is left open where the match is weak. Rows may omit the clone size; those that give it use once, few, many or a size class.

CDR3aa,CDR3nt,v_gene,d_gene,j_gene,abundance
CASNQDSGGEQYF,TGCGCCAGCAACCAAGACAGTGGCGGAGAGCAGTACTTC,TRBV4-3,-,TRBJ2-7,few
CSVEQGASEQYF,TGCAGCGTTGAACAGGGGGCCAGCGAGCAGTACTTC,TRBV29-1,TRBD1,TRBJ2-7,once
CSAREVAGGPYEQYF,TGCAGTGCTAGAGAAGTAGCGGGAGGGCCTTACGAGCAGTACTTC,TRBV20-1,TRBD2,TRBJ2-7,-
CASTLASSYNEQFF,TGCGCCAGCACTCTGGCTAGCTCCTACAATGAGCAGTTCTTC,TRBV5-1,-,TRBJ2-1,-
CARRDRRLFDGYTF,TGTGCCAGGAGGGACCGTCGCTTATTTGATGGCTACACCTTC,TRBV21-1,-,TRBJ1-2,-
CASSPLAGWQPQHF,TGCGCCAGCAGCCCCCTAGCCGGTTGGCAGCCCCAGCATTTT,TRBV5-1,-,TRBJ1-5,few
CSVGLALADTQYF,TGCAGCGTTGGTCTAGCTCTTGCAGATACGCAGTATTTT,TRBV29-1,-,TRBJ2-3,-
CASSVYRETDTQYF,TGTGCCAGCAGTGTATACAGGGAGACAGATACGCAGTATTTT,TRBV2,-,TRBJ2-3,few
CASSIQGPSQPQYF,TGTGCCAGCAGTATCCAAGGGCCCTCACAACCCCAGTACTTC,TRBV12-3/TRBV12-4,-,TRBJ2-5,-
CASSVTGGHGELFF,TGCGCCAGCAGCGTGACAGGGGGACACGGGGAGCTGTTTTTT,TRBV5-1,TRBD1,TRBJ2-2,once
CASSDSLRGDEQFF,TGTGCCAGCAGTGACTCCCTCCGGGGGGATGAGCAGTTCTTC,TRBV6-4,TRBD2,TRBJ2-1,few
CSVKTSGMPYNEQFF,TGCAGCGTAAAGACTAGCGGGATGCCTTACAATGAGCAGTTCTTC,TRBV29-1,TRBD2,TRBJ2-1,-
CSVELLAGDSFPETQYF,TGCAGCGTTGAGCTACTAGCGGGGGATAGTTTTCCGGAGACCCAGTACTTC,TRBV29-1,TRBD2,TRBJ2-5,few
CSVVGGNNYEQYF,TGCAGCGTTGTGGGGGGTAATAACTACGAGCAGTACTTC,TRBV29-1,-,TRBJ2-7,few
CSASREGEKLFF,TGCAGTGCTAGCAGGGAGGGTGAAAAACTGTTTTTT,TRBV20-1,-,TRBJ1-4,-
CSVEVSESSYNEQFF,TGCAGCGTTGAAGTCTCGGAGAGCTCCTACAATGAGCAGTTCTTC,TRBV29-1,-,TRBJ2-1,few
CSASITSGGQGQFF,TGCAGTGCTAGTATTACTAGCGGGGGTCAAGGGCAGTTCTTC,TRBV20-1,TRBD2,TRBJ2-1,few
CASSPQGGGNSPLHF,TGTGCCAGCAGCCCACAGGGGGGAGGTAATTCACCCCTCCACTTT,TRBV7-2,TRBD1,TRBJ1-6,few
CASSFPSGGAQETQYF,TGTGCCAGCAGTTTTCCCAGCGGGGGAGCACAAGAGACCCAGTACTTC,TRBV28,TRBD2,TRBJ2-5,few
CASSLTRRTTTDTQYF,TGTGCCAGCAGCTTAACTCGGCGTACCACCACAGATACGCAGTATTTT,TRBV7-3,-,TRBJ2-3,few
CASSLRGGQISEQYF,TGTGCCAGCAGCTTACGAGGGGGCCAGATCTCCGAGCAGTACTTC,TRBV7-9,TRBD1,TRBJ2-7,few
CASPLAANTGELFF,TGTGCCTCCCCGCTGGCAGCCAACACCGGGGAGCTGTTTTTT,TRBV6-1,-,TRBJ2-2,-
CASSQRGDTEAFF,TGCGCCAGCAGCCAAAGGGGAGACACTGAAGCTTTCTTT,TRBV4-1,-,TRBJ1-1,-
CASSLSGGEYYGYTF,TGCGCCAGCAGCTTGAGTGGCGGGGAATACTATGGCTACACCTTC,TRBV5-1,-,TRBJ1-2,-
CASSSTGGPYSGNTIYF,TGTGCCAGCTCATCAACCGGAGGCCCCTACTCTGGAAACACCATATATTTT,TRBV18,-,TRBJ1-3,-
CATSRDQGGQETQYF,TGTGCCACCAGCAGAGATCAAGGCGGGCAAGAGACCCAGTACTTC,TRBV15,-,TRBJ2-5,few
CATSRVSGDSYNEQFF,TGTGCCACCAGCAGAGTGAGCGGTGACTCCTACAATGAGCAGTTCTTC,TRBV15,-,TRBJ2-1,-
CASRRRGGETQYF,TGTGCCAGCCGGCGACGGGGAGGGGAGACCCAGTACTTC,TRBV7-2,TRBD2,TRBJ2-5,-
CASSRTGDPDPYEQYF,TGCGCCAGCAGCAGGACAGGGGACCCCGACCCCTACGAGCAGTACTTC,TRBV5-1,TRBD1,TRBJ2-7,few
CASTGDRVIYEQYF,TGTGCCAGCACCGGGGACAGGGTCATCTACGAGCAGTACTTC,TRBV6-2/TRBV6-3,TRBD1,TRBJ2-7,few
CASSPHSLSGVSSYEQYF,TGTGCCAGCAGCCCCCACTCGTTAAGCGGGGTAAGCTCCTACGAGCAGTACTTC,TRBV7-9,TRBD2,TRBJ2-7,few
CASSLAHWRGGGNNEQFF,TGTGCCAGCAGTTTAGCCCACTGGAGGGGCGGGGGTAACAATGAGCAGTTCTTC,TRBV12-3/TRBV12-4,TRBD2,TRBJ2-1,-
CASSLTGTDFYERYF,TGTGCCAGCAGCTTGACCGGGACAGACTTCTACGAGCGGTACTTC,TRBV5-6,TRBD1,TRBJ2-7,-
CASSQGDRGGAGYTF,TGTGCCAGCAGCCAAGGGGATAGGGGAGGAGCAGGCTACACCTTC,TRBV3-1,-,TRBJ1-2,once
CASSPYADFGNTIYF,TGTGCCAGCAGTCCCTACGCAGACTTTGGAAACACCATATATTTT,TRBV12-3/TRBV12-4,-,TRBJ1-3,few
CSARDGLAGVYEQYF,TGCAGTGCTAGAGATGGTTTAGCGGGAGTGTACGAGCAGTACTTC,TRBV20-1,TRBD2,TRBJ2-7,few
CASSTGDTGNNEKLFF,TGTGCCAGCAGCACAGGAGACACAGGCAATAATGAAAAACTGTTTTTT,TRBV9,-,TRBJ1-4,few
CASSLDSMPGNTIYF,TGCGCCAGCAGCTTGGACTCAATGCCTGGAAACACCATATATTTT,TRBV5-1,-,TRBJ1-3,-
CASSTLATNEKLFF,TGTGCCAGCAGCACCCTGGCAACTAATGAAAAACTGTTTTTT,TRBV9,-,TRBJ1-4,-
CASSRPPVTYEQYF,TGTGCCAGCAGTCGGCCCCCGGTCACCTACGAGCAGTACTTC,TRBV2,-,TRBJ2-7,few
CSVGAGTFEKLFF,TGCAGCGTTGGTGCCGGGACGTTTGAAAAACTGTTTTTT,TRBV29-1,-,TRBJ1-4,-
CASRANEGEQFF,TGTGCCAGCAGAGCTAACGAAGGGGAGCAGTTCTTC,TRBV9,-,TRBJ2-1,-
CSVRPGSSSYEQYF,TGCAGCGTTAGGCCGGGATCCAGCTCCTACGAGCAGTACTTC,TRBV29-1,-,TRBJ2-7,-
CATSRENRALNEQYF,TGTGCCACCAGCAGAGAGAACAGGGCGCTTAACGAGCAGTACTTC,TRBV15,-,TRBJ2-7,-
CATSEWTGVGYGYTF,TGTGCCACCAGTGAGTGGACAGGGGTCGGCTATGGCTACACCTTC,TRBV24-1,TRBD1,TRBJ1-2,few
CASAQHNTGELFF,TGTGCTAGTGCCCAACACAACACCGGGGAGCTGTTTTTT,TRBV12-5,-,TRBJ2-2,few
CASGGQGEKLFF,TGTGCCAGCGGGGGACAGGGGGAAAAACTGTTTTTT,TRBV7-9,TRBD1,TRBJ1-4,-
CASSPLRTGAAEQYF,TGTGCCAGCAGCCCCCTTCGGACAGGGGCGGCCGAGCAGTACTTC,TRBV3-1,TRBD1,TRBJ2-7,-
CASSCQAGIQETQYF,TGTGCTAGCAGCTGCCAGGCGGGGATACAAGAGACCCAGTACTTC,TRBV7-7,-,TRBJ2-5,few
CASSQDFPYEQYF,TGTGCCAGCAGCCAGGACTTCCCCTACGAGCAGTACTTC,TRBV5-6,-,TRBJ2-7,few
CASSLGGKRHQDQYF,TGTGCCAGCAGTTTAGGTGGTAAGCGCCACCAGGATCAGTACTTC,TRBV12-3/TRBV12-4,-,TRBJ2-4,few